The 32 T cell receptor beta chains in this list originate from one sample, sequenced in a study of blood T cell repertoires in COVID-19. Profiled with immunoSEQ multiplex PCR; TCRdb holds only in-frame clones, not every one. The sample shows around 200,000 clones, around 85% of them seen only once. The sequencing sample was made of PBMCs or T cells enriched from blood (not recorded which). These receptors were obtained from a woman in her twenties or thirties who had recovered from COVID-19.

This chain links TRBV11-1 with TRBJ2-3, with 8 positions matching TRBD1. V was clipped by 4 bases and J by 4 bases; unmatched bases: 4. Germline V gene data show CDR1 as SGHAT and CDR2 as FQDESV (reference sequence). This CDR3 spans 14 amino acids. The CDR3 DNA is TGTGCCAGCAGCTCCGGACAGGGAGCAGATACGCAGTATTTT. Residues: CASSSGQGADTQYF.

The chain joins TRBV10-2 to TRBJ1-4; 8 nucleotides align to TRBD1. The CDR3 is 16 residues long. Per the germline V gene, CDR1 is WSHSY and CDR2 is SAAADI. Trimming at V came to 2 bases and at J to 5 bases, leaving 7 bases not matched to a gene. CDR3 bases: TGCGCCAGCAGTGAGCCCTTCCGGGACAGGAATGAAAAACTGTTTTTT. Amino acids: CASSEPFRDRNEKLFF.

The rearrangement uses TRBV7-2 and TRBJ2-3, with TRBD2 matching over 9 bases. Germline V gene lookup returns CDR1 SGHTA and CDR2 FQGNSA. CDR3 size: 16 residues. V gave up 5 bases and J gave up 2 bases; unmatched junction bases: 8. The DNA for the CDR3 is TGTGCCAGCAGCCCCTACAGCGGGAGGATCACAGATACGCAGTATTTT. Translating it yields CASSPYSGRITDTQYF.

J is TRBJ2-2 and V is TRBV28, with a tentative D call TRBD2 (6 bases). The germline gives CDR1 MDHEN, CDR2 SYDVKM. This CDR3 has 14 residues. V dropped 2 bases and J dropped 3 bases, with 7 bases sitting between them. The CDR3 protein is CASSLPGDTGELFF. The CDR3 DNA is TGTGCCAGCAGTTTACCGGGGGACACCGGGGAGCTGTTTTTT.

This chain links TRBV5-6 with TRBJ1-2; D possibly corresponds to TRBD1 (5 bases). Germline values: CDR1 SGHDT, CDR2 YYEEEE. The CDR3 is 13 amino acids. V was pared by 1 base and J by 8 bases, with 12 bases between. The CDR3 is CASSLPGGEGYTF. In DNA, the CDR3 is TGTGCCAGCAGCTTGCCCGGGGGGGAAGGCTACACCTTC.

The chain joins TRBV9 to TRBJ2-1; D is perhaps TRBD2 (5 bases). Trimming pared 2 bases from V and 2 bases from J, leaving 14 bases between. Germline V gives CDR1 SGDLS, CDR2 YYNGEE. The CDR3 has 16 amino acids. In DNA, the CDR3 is TGTGCCAGCAGCGTCCGGACTGTAGCTCCCTACAATGAGCAGTTCTTC. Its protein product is CASSVRTVAPYNEQFF.

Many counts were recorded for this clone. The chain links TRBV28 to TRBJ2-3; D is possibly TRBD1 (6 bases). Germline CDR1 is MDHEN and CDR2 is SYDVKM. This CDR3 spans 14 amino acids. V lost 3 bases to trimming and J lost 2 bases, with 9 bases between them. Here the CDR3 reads CASSLPGDTDTQYF. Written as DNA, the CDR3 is TGTGCCAGCAGTTTGCCAGGGGACACAGATACGCAGTATTTT.

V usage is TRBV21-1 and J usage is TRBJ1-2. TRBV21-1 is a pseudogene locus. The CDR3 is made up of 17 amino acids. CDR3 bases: TGTGCCAGCAGCAAAGGGGGCGGGGGAGACAAGTTATATGGCTACACCTTC. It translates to CASSKGGGGDKLYGYTF.

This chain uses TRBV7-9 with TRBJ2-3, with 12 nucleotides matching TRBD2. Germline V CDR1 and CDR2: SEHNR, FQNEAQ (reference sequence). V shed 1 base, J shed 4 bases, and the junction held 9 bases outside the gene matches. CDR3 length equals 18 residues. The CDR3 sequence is CASSLEWSASGGADTQYF. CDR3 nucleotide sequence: TGTGCCAGCAGCTTAGAATGGTCGGCTAGCGGGGGGGCAGATACGCAGTATTTT. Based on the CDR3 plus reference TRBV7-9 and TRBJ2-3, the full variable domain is DTGVSQNPRHKITKRGQNVTFRCDPISEHNRLYWYRQTLGQGPEFLTYFQNEAQLEKSRLLSDRFSAERPKGSFSTLEIQRTEQGDSAMYLCASSLEWSASGGADTQYFGPGTRLTVL.

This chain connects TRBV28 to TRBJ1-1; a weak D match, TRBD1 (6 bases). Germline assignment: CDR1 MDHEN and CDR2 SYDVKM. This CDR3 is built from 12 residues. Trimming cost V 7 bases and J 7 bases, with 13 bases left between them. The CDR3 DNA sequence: TGTGCCAGCACGCAGGGGCGTAATGAAGCTTTCTTT. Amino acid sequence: CASTQGRNEAFF.

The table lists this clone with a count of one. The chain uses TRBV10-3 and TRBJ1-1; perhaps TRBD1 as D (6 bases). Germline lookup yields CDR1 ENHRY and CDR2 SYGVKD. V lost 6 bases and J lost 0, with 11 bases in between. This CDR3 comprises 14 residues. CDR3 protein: CAIRTAGVNTEAFF. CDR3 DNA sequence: TGTGCCATCAGGACGGCAGGGGTGAACACTGAAGCTTTCTTT.

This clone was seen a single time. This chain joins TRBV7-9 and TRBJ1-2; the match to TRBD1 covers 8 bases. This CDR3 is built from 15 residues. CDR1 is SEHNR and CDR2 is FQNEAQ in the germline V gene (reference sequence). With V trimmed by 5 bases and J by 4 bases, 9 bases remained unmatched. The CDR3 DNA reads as TGTGCCAGCAGCGTCGGGACAGGTCTTCTCTATGGCTACACCTTC. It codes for CASSVGTGLLYGYTF. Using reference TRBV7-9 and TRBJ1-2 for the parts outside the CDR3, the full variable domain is DTGVSQNPRHKITKRGQNVTFRCDPISEHNRLYWYRQTLGQGPEFLTYFQNEAQLEKSRLLSDRFSAERPKGSFSTLEIQRTEQGDSAMYLCASSVGTGLLYGYTFGSGTRLTVV.

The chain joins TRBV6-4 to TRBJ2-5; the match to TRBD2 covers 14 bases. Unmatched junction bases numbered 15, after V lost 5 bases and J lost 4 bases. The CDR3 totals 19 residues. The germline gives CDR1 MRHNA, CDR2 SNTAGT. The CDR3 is CASSSLGTSGSLGGETQYF. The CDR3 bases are TGTGCCAGCAGTTCCCTTGGGACTAGCGGGAGTCTCGGCGGAGAGACCCAGTACTTC.

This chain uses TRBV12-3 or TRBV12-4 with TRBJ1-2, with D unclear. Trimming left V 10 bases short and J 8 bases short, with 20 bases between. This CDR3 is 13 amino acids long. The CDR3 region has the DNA TGTGCCACAATATCATTCGGGGTTCGGGGCTACACCTTC. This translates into CATISFGVRGYTF.

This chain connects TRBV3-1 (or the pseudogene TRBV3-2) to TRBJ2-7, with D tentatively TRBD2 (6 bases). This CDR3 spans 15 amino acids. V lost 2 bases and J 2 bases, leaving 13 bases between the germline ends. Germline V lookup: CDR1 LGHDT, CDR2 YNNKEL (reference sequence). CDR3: CASSQSPGGAYEQYF. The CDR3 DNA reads TGTGCCAGCAGCCAAAGTCCCGGAGGGGCCTACGAGCAGTACTTC.

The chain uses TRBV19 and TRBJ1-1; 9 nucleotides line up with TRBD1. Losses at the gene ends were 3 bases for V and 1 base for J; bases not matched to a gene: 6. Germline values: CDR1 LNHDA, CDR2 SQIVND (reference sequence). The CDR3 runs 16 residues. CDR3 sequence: CASSMVMGQGNTEAFF. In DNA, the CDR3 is TGTGCCAGTAGTATGGTGATGGGACAGGGGAACACTGAAGCTTTCTTT.

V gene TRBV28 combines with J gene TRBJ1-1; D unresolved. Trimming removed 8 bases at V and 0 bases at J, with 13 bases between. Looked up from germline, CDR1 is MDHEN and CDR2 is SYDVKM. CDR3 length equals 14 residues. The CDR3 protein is CASRFGQLNTEAFF. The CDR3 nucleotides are TGTGCCAGCCGATTTGGGCAGTTGAACACTGAAGCTTTCTTT.

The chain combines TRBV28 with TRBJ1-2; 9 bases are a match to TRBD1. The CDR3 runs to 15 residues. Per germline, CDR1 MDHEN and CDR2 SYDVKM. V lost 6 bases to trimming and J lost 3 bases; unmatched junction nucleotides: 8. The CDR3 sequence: CASRLNGQGYYGYTF. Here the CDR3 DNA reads TGTGCCAGCAGATTGAACGGACAGGGGTACTATGGCTACACCTTC.

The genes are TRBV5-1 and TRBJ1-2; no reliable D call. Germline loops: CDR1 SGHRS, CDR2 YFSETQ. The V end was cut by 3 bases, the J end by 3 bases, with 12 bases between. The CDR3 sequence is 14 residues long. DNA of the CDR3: TGCGCCAGCAGCTCCACCGACGGAGACTATGGCTACACCTTC. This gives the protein CASSSTDGDYGYTF.

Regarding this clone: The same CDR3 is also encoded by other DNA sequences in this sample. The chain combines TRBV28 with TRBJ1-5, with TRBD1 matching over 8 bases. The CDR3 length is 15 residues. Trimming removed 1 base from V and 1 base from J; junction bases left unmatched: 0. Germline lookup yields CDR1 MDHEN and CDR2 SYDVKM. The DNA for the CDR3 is TGTGCCAGCAGTTTATCAGGGGGCAGCAATCAGCCCCAGCATTTT. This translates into CASSLSGGSNQPQHF.

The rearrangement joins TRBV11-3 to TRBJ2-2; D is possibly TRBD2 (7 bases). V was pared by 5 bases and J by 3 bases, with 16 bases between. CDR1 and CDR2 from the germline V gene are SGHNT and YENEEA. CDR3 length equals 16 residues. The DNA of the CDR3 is TGTGCCAGCAGCCCGTTAAGGGGGGGTTACACCGGGGAGCTGTTTTTT. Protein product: CASSPLRGGYTGELFF.

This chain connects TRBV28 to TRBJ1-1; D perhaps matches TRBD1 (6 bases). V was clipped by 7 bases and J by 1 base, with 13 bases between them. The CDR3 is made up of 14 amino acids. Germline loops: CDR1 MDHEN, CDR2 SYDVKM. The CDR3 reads CASTAPGANTEAFF. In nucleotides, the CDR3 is TGTGCCAGCACCGCGCCAGGGGCGAACACTGAAGCTTTCTTT. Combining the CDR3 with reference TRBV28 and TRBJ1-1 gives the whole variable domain DVKVTQSSRYLVKRTGEKVFLECVQDMDHENMFWYRQDPGLGLRLIYFSYDVKMKEKGDIPEGYSVSREKKERFSLILESASTNQTSMYLCASTAPGANTEAFFGQGTRLTVV.

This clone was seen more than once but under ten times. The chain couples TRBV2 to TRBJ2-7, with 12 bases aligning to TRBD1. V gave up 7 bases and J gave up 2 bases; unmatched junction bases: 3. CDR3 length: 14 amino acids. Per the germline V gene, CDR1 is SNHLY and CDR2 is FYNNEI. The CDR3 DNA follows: TGTGCCAGCACCGGGACAGGGGGCACCTACGAGCAGTACGTC. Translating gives CASTGTGGTYEQYV.

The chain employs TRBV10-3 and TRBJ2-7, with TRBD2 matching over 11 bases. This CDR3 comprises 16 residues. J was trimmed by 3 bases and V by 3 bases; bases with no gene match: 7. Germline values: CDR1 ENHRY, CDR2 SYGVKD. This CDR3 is CAISDPSGTSGYEQYF. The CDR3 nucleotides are TGTGCCATCAGTGATCCATCGGGGACTAGCGGCTACGAGCAGTACTTC.

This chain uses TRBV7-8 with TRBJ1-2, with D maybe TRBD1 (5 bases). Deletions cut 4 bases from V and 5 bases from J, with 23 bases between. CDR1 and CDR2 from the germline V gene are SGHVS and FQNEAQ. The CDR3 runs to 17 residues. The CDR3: CASSWVSGSPAPYGYTF. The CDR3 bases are TGTGCCAGCAGCTGGGTTTCAGGGTCCCCTGCTCCATATGGCTACACCTTC.

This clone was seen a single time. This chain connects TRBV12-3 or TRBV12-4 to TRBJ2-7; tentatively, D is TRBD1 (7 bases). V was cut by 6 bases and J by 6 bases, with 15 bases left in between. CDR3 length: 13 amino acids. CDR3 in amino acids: CASRPRGVCEQYV. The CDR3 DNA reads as TGTGCCAGCAGGCCCAGGGGGGTCTGCGAGCAGTACGTC.

CDR3 residues: CASSATSGNNEQFF. The CDR3 DNA sequence: TGTGCCAGCAGCGCAACTAGCGGCAACAATGAGCAGTTCTTC. The rearrangement joins TRBV9 to TRBJ2-1, with TRBD2 matching 8 bases. CDR3 length: 14 residues. Germline CDR1 reads SGDLS; CDR2 reads YYNGEE. With 3 bases clipped from V and 5 bases from J, the junction kept 4 bases outside the gene matches.

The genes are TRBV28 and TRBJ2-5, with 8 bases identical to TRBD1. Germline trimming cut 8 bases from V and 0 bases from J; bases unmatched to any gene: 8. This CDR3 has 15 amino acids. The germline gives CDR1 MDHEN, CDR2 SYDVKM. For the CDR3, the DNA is TGTGCCAGCCAGTGGAGGACAGGGAACCAAGAGACCCAGTACTTC. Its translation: CASQWRTGNQETQYF. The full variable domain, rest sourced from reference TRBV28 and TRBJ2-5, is DVKVTQSSRYLVKRTGEKVFLECVQDMDHENMFWYRQDPGLGLRLIYFSYDVKMKEKGDIPEGYSVSREKKERFSLILESASTNQTSMYLCASQWRTGNQETQYFGPGTRLLVL.

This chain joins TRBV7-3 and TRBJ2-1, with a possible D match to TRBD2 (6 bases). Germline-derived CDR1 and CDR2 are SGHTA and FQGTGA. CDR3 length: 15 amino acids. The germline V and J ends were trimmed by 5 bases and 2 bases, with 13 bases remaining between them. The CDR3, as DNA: TGTGCCAGCAGCCCGCTAGCGAGCCCCTACAATGAGCAGTTCTTC. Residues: CASSPLASPYNEQFF.

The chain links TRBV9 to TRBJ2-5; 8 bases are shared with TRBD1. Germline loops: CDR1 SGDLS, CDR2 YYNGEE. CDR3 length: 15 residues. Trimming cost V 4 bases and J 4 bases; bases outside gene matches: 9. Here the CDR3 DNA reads TGTGCCAGCAGCCCAATAGGACAGGGAAGAGAGACCCAGTACTTC. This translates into CASSPIGQGRETQYF.

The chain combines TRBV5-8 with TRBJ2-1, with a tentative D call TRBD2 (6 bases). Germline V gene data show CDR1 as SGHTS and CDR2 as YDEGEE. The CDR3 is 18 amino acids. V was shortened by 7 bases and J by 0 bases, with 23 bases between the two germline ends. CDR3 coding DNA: TGTGCCAGCCCACAGGAACAGTACACCGGGAGCTCCTACAATGAGCAGTTCTTC. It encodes CASPQEQYTGSSYNEQFF.

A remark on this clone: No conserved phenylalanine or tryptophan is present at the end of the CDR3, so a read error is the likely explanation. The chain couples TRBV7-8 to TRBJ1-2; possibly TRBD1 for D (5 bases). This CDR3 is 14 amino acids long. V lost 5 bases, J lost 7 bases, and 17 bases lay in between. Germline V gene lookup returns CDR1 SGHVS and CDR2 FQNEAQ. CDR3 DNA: TGTGCCAGCAGCCCAAGACAGTTTGATCGTGGCTACACCCTC. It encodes CASSPRQFDRGYTL.